The T cell receptor beta chain under discussion was sequenced for a study of graft-versus-host responses after intestinal transplantation. Overall study results and limits: Recipient marrow showed GvH clones, some seen first in ileum or blood. GvH clone levels peaked in circulation, and this peak was associated with early post-transplant HvG declines. Where graft-donor T cell macrochimerism was present, patients had high graft-versus-host to host-versus-graft clonal ratios in allografts.

In the case of this clone: The target antigen is unknown.

Generated by immunoSEQ multiplex PCR, the TCRdb table keeps only in-frame clones and is missing some. The data contain about 120,000 clones, about 92% of them seen just once; the ten biggest clones take up more than 0.9%. The receptor's source is a human donor who was the organ donor for an intestinal transplant. The input for sequencing was unstimulated CD8+ T cells sorted from spleen or lymph node cells, taken before transplant.

CDR3 DNA sequence: TGTGCCAGTAGTATAGCAGGAGGAGCCTACGAGCAGTACTTC. Translated, it gives CASSIAGGAYEQYF. This rearrangement joins TRBV19 to TRBJ2-7; a weak D match, TRBD2 (5 bases). The CDR3 loop spans 14 amino acids. V lost 1 base to trimming and J lost 2 bases, with 9 bases between them. Germline V gene sequence: CDR1 LNHDA, CDR2 SQIVND (reference sequence).